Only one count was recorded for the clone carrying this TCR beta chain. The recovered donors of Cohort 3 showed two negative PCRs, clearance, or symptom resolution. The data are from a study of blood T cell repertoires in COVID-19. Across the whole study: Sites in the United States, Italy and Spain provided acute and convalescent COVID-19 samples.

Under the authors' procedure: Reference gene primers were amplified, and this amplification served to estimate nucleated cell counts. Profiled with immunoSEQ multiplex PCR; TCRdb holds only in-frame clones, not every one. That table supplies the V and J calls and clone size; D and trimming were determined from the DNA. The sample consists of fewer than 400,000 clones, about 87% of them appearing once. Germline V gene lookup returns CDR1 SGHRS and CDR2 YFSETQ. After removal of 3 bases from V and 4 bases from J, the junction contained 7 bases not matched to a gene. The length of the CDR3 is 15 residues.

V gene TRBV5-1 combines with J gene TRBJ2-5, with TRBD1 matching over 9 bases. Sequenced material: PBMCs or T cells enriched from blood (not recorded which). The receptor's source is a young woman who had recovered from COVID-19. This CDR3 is CASSWGTGRPETQYF. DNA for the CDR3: TGCGCCAGCAGCTGGGGGACAGGGCGGCCAGAGACCCAGTACTTC.